The 29 T cell receptor beta chains below come from one sample, sequenced in a study of cytotoxic CD8 clonotypes in ibrutinib-treated CLL. Using immunoSEQ multiplex PCR, the repertoire was profiled, and TCRdb retains in-frame clones only, with some absent. The sample carries tens of thousands of clones, roughly 85% recorded once. Material: PBMCs, obtained after 24 months of ibrutinib treatment. Every receptor here comes from a human donor with chronic lymphocytic leukemia.

V and J are TRBV7-2 and TRBJ2-3; 8 bases match TRBD2. The germline gives CDR1 SGHTA, CDR2 FQGNSA. This CDR3 contains 15 residues. J gave up 7 bases and V 5 bases, and 11 bases lay outside the gene matches. CDR3 DNA: TGTGCCAGCAGCCCCACGACCAGCGGGAGTAATACGCAGTATTTT. Its protein is CASSPTTSGSNTQYF.

This CDR3 is CASSRGTGNTIYF. DNA for the CDR3: TGTGCCAGCAGCAGGGGAACTGGAAACACCATATATTTT. This rearrangement joins TRBV6-1 to TRBJ1-3, with D possibly TRBD1 on 6 matching bases. The V end lost 6 bases, the J end lost 2 bases, and 8 bases lay between the germline ends. The CDR3 loop spans 13 amino acids. CDR1 is MNHNS and CDR2 is SASEGT in the germline V gene.

V is TRBV30 and J is TRBJ2-5; 10 bases map to TRBD2. CDR3 length equals 13 residues. V lost 5 bases and J lost 9; bases outside the gene matches: 9. The germline gives CDR1 GTSNPN, CDR2 SVGIG (reference sequence). The DNA of the CDR3 is TGTGCCTGGGGAGCGGGAGGGGTCGGGGCCCAGTACTTC. Protein sequence: CAWGAGGVGAQYF. Based on the CDR3 plus reference TRBV30 and TRBJ2-5, the full variable domain is SQTIHQWPATLVQPVGSPLSLECTVEGTSNPNLYWYRQAAGRGLQLLFYSVGIGQISSEVPQNLSASRPQDRQFILSSKKLLLSDSGFYLCAWGAGGVGAQYFGPGTRLLVL.

The chain carries TRBV6-5 and TRBJ2-5; the D is unclear. The V end was cut by 6 bases, the J end by 4 bases, with 6 bases between. Germline V gene sequence: CDR1 MNHEY, CDR2 SVGAGI. The CDR3 runs 11 residues. CDR3 in DNA: TGTGCCAGCAGCCTCGTAGAGACCCAGTACTTC. This gives the protein CASSLVETQYF.

The chain employs TRBV11-3 and TRBJ2-1, with D uncertain. The CDR3 extends over 15 amino acids. In germline, CDR1 is SGHNT, CDR2 YENEEA. Trimming removed 1 base at V and 0 bases at J, with 7 bases between. The CDR3 DNA reads as TGTGCCAGCAGCTTAGGGATAGGCTCCTACAATGAGCAGTTCTTC. It codes for CASSLGIGSYNEQFF.

The chain recombines TRBV6-5 with TRBJ1-2; D is possibly TRBD1 (5 bases). Germline assignment: CDR1 MNHEY and CDR2 SVGAGI. With 6 bases removed from V and 5 bases from J, the gap between germline ends came to 16 bases. The CDR3 has 14 residues. The chain's CDR3 is CASSPPGRNYGYTF. CDR3 coding DNA: TGTGCCAGCAGCCCCCCGGGACGGAATTATGGCTACACCTTC.

This clone appeared a few times. The gene calls are TRBV9 and TRBJ2-3, with 8 bases lining up with TRBD2. This CDR3 has 15 residues. J was trimmed by 5 bases and V by 0 bases; bases with no gene match: 5. The germline gives CDR1 SGDLS, CDR2 YYNGEE. CDR3 sequence reads: CASSVAGGFGDTQYF. The CDR3 DNA reads TGTGCCAGCAGCGTAGCGGGAGGGTTCGGAGATACGCAGTATTTT.

The chain combines TRBV13 with TRBJ2-1, with 8 bases matching TRBD2. Losses at the gene ends were 5 bases for V and 0 bases for J; bases not matched to a gene: 3. The CDR3 totals 15 residues. Germline loops: CDR1 PRHDT, CDR2 FYEKMQ (reference sequence). CDR3 protein: CASSTLAGSYNEQFF. DNA for the CDR3: TGTGCCAGCAGCACTCTAGCGGGCTCCTACAATGAGCAGTTCTTC.

The J gene is TRBJ2-7, the V gene TRBV10-3; D is unresolved. The CDR3 spans 14 residues. Germline CDR1 and CDR2: ENHRY and SYGVKD. The germline V and J ends were trimmed by 0 bases and 4 bases, with 10 bases remaining between them. The CDR3 loop is CAISESQPPYEQYF. As DNA, the CDR3 is TGTGCCATCAGTGAGTCTCAGCCCCCTTACGAGCAGTACTTC.

The rearrangement joins TRBV5-8 to TRBJ2-1; 10 bases fit TRBD2. V shed 1 base and J 3 bases; nucleotides not matched to a gene: 1. Germline assignment: CDR1 SGHTS and CDR2 YDEGEE. This CDR3 spans 15 amino acids. CDR3 nucleotides: TGTGCCAGCAGCTTGAGCGGGAGGGTCTACAATGAGCAGTTCTTC. This translates into CASSLSGRVYNEQFF.

This sequence joins TRBV7-9 and TRBJ1-1; no clear D. The CDR3 runs 16 residues. Germline V gene sequence: CDR1 SEHNR, CDR2 FQNEAQ (reference sequence). V lost 3 bases to trimming and J lost 0 bases, with 14 bases between them. CDR3 amino acids: CASSFIPTSVNTEAFF. DNA for the CDR3: TGTGCCAGCAGCTTTATACCGACGTCGGTGAACACTGAAGCTTTCTTT. Combining the CDR3 with reference TRBV7-9 and TRBJ1-1 gives the whole variable domain DTGVSQNPRHKITKRGQNVTFRCDPISEHNRLYWYRQTLGQGPEFLTYFQNEAQLEKSRLLSDRFSAERPKGSFSTLEIQRTEQGDSAMYLCASSFIPTSVNTEAFFGQGTRLTVV.

The genes are TRBV5-1 and TRBJ1-1; D is ambiguous. The CDR3 runs to 15 residues. V was pared by 0 bases and J by 0 bases, with 9 bases between. Germline values: CDR1 SGHRS, CDR2 YFSETQ. The CDR3 DNA sequence: TGCGCCAGCAGCTTGGCCGGCAGGATGAACACTGAAGCTTTCTTT. This sequence encodes CASSLAGRMNTEAFF.

CDR3 in DNA: TGTGCCAGCAGCTTAAATCCTGGGTATGGCTACACCTTC. Its translation is CASSLNPGYGYTF. V is TRBV7-3 and J is TRBJ1-2, with D hard to call. Per germline, CDR1 SGHTA and CDR2 FQGTGA. Trimming shortened V by 1 base and J by 5 bases, and 8 bases separated the two germline ends. CDR3 size: 13 residues.

The chain carries TRBV6-4 and TRBJ2-1, with 11 nucleotides matching TRBD2. The CDR3 loop spans 14 amino acids. Germline CDR1 and CDR2: MRHNA and SNTAGT. Trimming took 6 bases from V and 7 from J; bases not matched to a gene: 5. As DNA, the CDR3 is TGTGCCAGCAGCGCGACTAGCGGGACAAATGAGCAGTTCTTC. Translated, it gives CASSATSGTNEQFF.

V is TRBV4-2 and J is TRBJ2-3, with 9 bases fitting TRBD2. Per germline, CDR1 LGHNA and CDR2 YNFKEQ. Trimming removed 2 bases from V and 4 bases from J; junction bases left unmatched: 13. The CDR3 runs to 18 residues. The CDR3 sequence is CASSQLTSGPRGADTQYF. In DNA form, the CDR3 reads TGTGCCAGCAGCCAACTTACTAGCGGGCCTCGCGGCGCAGATACGCAGTATTTT.

The chain is built from TRBV19 and TRBJ1-1; no reliable D call. The ends were cut back, 1 base at V and 1 base at J, with 7 bases in the middle. The CDR3 consists of 14 residues. The germline V gene encodes CDR1 LNHDA and CDR2 SQIVND (reference sequence). CDR3 coding DNA: TGTGCCAGTAGTATAGGGCAGGCGAACACTGAAGCTTTCTTT. Translation: CASSIGQANTEAFF.

The gene calls are TRBV11-2 and TRBJ1-1; 7 nucleotides agree with TRBD1. The CDR3 loop spans 14 amino acids. CDR1 is SGHAT and CDR2 is FQNNGV in the germline V gene. The V segment lost 5 bases and the J segment 2 bases; nucleotides outside the gene matches: 5. Here the CDR3 reads CASSLRQGNTEAFF. DNA for the CDR3: TGTGCCAGCAGCCTAAGACAGGGAAACACTGAAGCTTTCTTT.

This chain links TRBV7-2 with TRBJ2-3; D perhaps matches TRBD2 (5 bases). The CDR3 covers 16 residues. Trimming pared 2 bases from V and 1 base from J, leaving 13 bases between. Germline V gives CDR1 SGHTA, CDR2 FQGNSA. CDR3 amino acids: CASSLQAAQRTDTQYF. The CDR3 region has the DNA TGTGCCAGCAGCTTACAAGCGGCCCAACGCACAGATACGCAGTATTTT. Variable domain in full (rest from reference TRBV7-2 and TRBJ2-3): GAGVSQSPSNKVTEKGKDVELRCDPISGHTALYWYRQSLGQGLEFLIYFQGNSAPDKSGLPSDRFSAERTGGSVSTLTIQRTQQEDSAVYLCASSLQAAQRTDTQYFGPGTRLTVL.

The chain combines TRBV5-3 with TRBJ2-3, with D uncertain. TRBV5-3 falls under the ORF class, with uncertain function. The CDR3 length is 12 residues. Trimming shortened V by 4 bases and J by 4 bases, and 7 bases separated the two germline ends. The chain's CDR3 is CARSLGPDTQYF. Here the CDR3 DNA reads TGTGCCAGAAGCCTTGGTCCAGATACGCAGTATTTT.

The rearrangement uses TRBV28 and TRBJ2-1; possibly TRBD2 for D (7 bases). V was cut by 2 bases and J by 6 bases, with 11 bases left in between. The CDR3 has 14 residues. Germline loops: CDR1 MDHEN, CDR2 SYDVKM. CDR3: CASSLRGAFNEQFF. The CDR3 bases are TGTGCCAGCAGTTTACGGGGGGCCTTCAATGAGCAGTTCTTC.

The chain is built from TRBV2 and TRBJ1-5; D ambiguous. There are 14 residues in the CDR3. V shed 9 bases and J shed 4 bases, with 16 bases lying between them. Germline assignment: CDR1 SNHLY and CDR2 FYNNEI. As DNA, the CDR3 is TGTGCCAGTCTAACAGAAAACTCGAATCAGCCCCAGCATTTT. As protein: CASLTENSNQPQHF.

The rearrangement joins TRBV19 to TRBJ1-3; D not resolved. The CDR3 loop spans 15 amino acids. The germline V gene has CDR1 LNHDA and CDR2 SQIVND (reference sequence). The ends were cut back, 6 bases at V and 3 bases at J, with 15 bases in the middle. The CDR3 DNA reads as TGTGCCAGTAGCGACCGGTACAGTCATGGAAACACCATATATTTT. This translates into CASSDRYSHGNTIYF.

Remarks on this clone: A read error is likely, as this CDR3 ends without the conserved phenylalanine or tryptophan. The DNA is omitted, as the CDR3 cannot be located on it reliably, and the CDR3 follows TCRdb's listing. The chain joins TRBV21-1 to TRBJ2-7. TRBV21-1 is tagged as a pseudogene. Both ends counted, the CDR3 spans 9 residues. The CDR3 is CASSMVGRA.

The chain links TRBV11-2 to TRBJ1-3; no clear D gene. This CDR3 has 15 residues. Germline V gives CDR1 SGHAT, CDR2 FQNNGV. The V end lost 8 bases, the J end lost 4 bases, and 18 bases lay between the germline ends. CDR3 in amino acids: CASLLGNTLGNTIYF. The CDR3 DNA reads TGTGCCAGCCTTCTCGGGAACACTCTGGGAAACACCATATATTTT.

The CDR3 region has the DNA TGTGCCAGAAGGCCCCCTGGCGGGGACTATGGCTACACCTTC. It codes for CARRPPGGDYGYTF. V and J are TRBV14 and TRBJ1-2, with D uncertain. Trimming left V 9 bases short and J 3 bases short, with 17 bases between. This CDR3 region has 14 residues. Germline-derived CDR1 and CDR2 are SGHDN and FVKESK. Full variable domain (outside the CDR3, taken from reference TRBV14 and TRBJ1-2): EAGVTQFPSHSVIEKGQTVTLRCDPISGHDNLYWYRRVMGKEIKFLLHFVKESKQDESGMPNNRFLAERTGGTYSTLKVQPAELEDSGVYFCARRPPGGDYGYTFGSGTRLTVV.

This chain links TRBV6-1 with TRBJ1-2, with 7 nucleotides matching TRBD1. V was clipped by 5 bases and J by 10 bases; unmatched bases: 4. CDR3 length equals 11 residues. Germline-derived CDR1 and CDR2 are MNHNS and SASEGT. The CDR3 coding sequence is TGTGCCAGCAGTAGACAGGGTGACTACACCTTC. Translating gives CASSRQGDYTF.

DNA for the CDR3: TGTGCCAGCAGCGTAGATCCAGGGTCCTACGAGCAGTACTTC. It translates to CASSVDPGSYEQYF. This chain joins TRBV9 and TRBJ2-7; tentative D call: TRBD1 (5 bases). The CDR3 runs to 14 residues. V shed 0 bases and J shed 1 base, with 8 bases lying between them. Per the germline V gene, CDR1 is SGDLS and CDR2 is YYNGEE.

This chain connects TRBV30 to TRBJ2-7; unclear D gene. CDR3 length: 14 residues. Looked up from germline, CDR1 is GTSNPN and CDR2 is SVGIG (reference sequence). Between the trimmed V and J ends, which lost 1 base and 0 bases, there was a span of 10 bases. The CDR3 is CAWSATLSSYEQYF. CDR3 nucleotide sequence: TGTGCCTGGAGTGCGACACTGAGCTCCTACGAGCAGTACTTC. The variable domain in full, with the rest retrieved from reference TRBV30 and TRBJ2-7, is SQTIHQWPATLVQPVGSPLSLECTVEGTSNPNLYWYRQAAGRGLQLLFYSVGIGQISSEVPQNLSASRPQDRQFILSSKKLLLSDSGFYLCAWSATLSSYEQYFGPGTRLTVT.

This clone was observed a single time. The chain links TRBV29-1 to TRBJ2-1, with D uncertain. CDR3 size: 15 residues. Germline values: CDR1 SQVTM, CDR2 ANQGSEA. With 3 bases removed from V and 4 bases from J, the gap between germline ends came to 16 bases. The CDR3 protein is CSVEVGGGLYNEQFF. The CDR3 nucleotides are TGCAGCGTTGAGGTTGGTGGTGGTCTGTACAATGAGCAGTTCTTC.